This entry lists 18 T cell receptor beta chains sequenced from one sample in a study of blood T cell repertoires in COVID-19. Using immunoSEQ multiplex PCR, the repertoire was profiled, and TCRdb retains in-frame clones only, with some absent. The table lists tens of thousands of clones, 75% to 80% of them singletons, with more than 6% in the top ten. The sequenced material came from peripheral blood. The receptors originated from a man between 65 and 85 years old with COVID-19, enrolled during active disease.

The CDR3 spells CASSPRQKAFF. The CDR3 bases are TGTGCCAGCAGCCCCAGACAGAAAGCTTTCTTT. The chain combines TRBV11-2 with TRBJ1-1; weak D call: TRBD1 (5 bases). Trimming removed 5 bases from V and 9 bases from J, with 10 bases in between. The CDR3 has 11 amino acids. Germline CDR1 SGHAT, CDR2 FQNNGV.

This chain links TRBV15 with TRBJ2-1; D remains unclear. V lost 0 bases and J lost 10, with 7 bases in between. The CDR3 runs to 12 residues. Germline V lookup: CDR1 LNHNV, CDR2 YYDKDF (reference sequence). The chain's CDR3 is CATSRDRWEQFF. The DNA of the CDR3 is TGTGCCACCAGCAGAGATCGGTGGGAGCAGTTCTTC. Full variable domain (outside the CDR3, taken from reference TRBV15 and TRBJ2-1): DAMVIQNPRYQVTQFGKPVTLSCSQTLNHNVMYWYQQKSSQAPKLLFHYYDKDFNNEADTPDNFQSRRPNTSFCFLDIRSPGLGDTAMYLCATSRDRWEQFFGPGTRLTVL.

The chain couples TRBV7-6 to TRBJ2-7; 11 bases align to TRBD1. The CDR3 runs to 16 residues. The V gene end was trimmed by 5 bases and the J gene end by 0 bases; junction bases not matched to a gene: 6. Per germline, CDR1 SGHVS and CDR2 FNYEAQ. CDR3 nucleotide sequence: TGTGCCAGCAGCACCGGACAGGGGGCTGCCTCCTACGAGCAGTACTTC. As protein: CASSTGQGAASYEQYF.

The chain recombines TRBV12-5 with TRBJ2-2; 8 bases agree with TRBD2. CDR1 and CDR2 (germline): LGHNT, FRNRAP. The ends lost 5 bases at V and 7 bases at J; junction bases unmatched: 0. This CDR3 is 12 amino acids long. CDR3 in DNA: TGTGCTAGTGGTCGGGAGGGCGGGGAGCTGTTTTTT. Protein sequence: CASGREGGELFF.

The chain uses TRBV5-1 and TRBJ1-1, with 8 bases fitting TRBD1. The J segment lost 1 base and the V segment lost 0 bases, leaving 2 bases of the junction unmatched. The CDR3 has 15 amino acids. Germline CDR1 SGHRS, CDR2 YFSETQ. CDR3 sequence reads: CASSLDQGANTEAFF. The CDR3 DNA is TGCGCCAGCAGCTTGGATCAGGGGGCGAACACTGAAGCTTTCTTT.

The chain has TRBV3-1 (or the pseudogene TRBV3-2) and TRBJ2-7, with D perhaps matching TRBD1 (5 bases). This CDR3 comprises 14 residues. Trimming left V 5 bases short and J 2 bases short, with 13 bases between. Germline V gene data show CDR1 as LGHDT and CDR2 as YNNKEL (reference sequence). The DNA for the CDR3 is TGTGCCAGCAGCACCCGGACACGGACCTACGAGCAGTACTTC. Amino acid sequence: CASSTRTRTYEQYF.

The CDR3 nucleotides are TGTGCCAGCAGCGTAGCGAGCGGGAGCTACGAGCAGTACTTC. This gives the protein CASSVASGSYEQYF. This chain joins TRBV9 and TRBJ2-7; 8 positions agree with TRBD2. Germline V gene sequence: CDR1 SGDLS, CDR2 YYNGEE. The CDR3 is made up of 14 amino acids. V was pared by 0 bases and J by 3 bases, with 2 bases of the junction left unmatched.

Turning to this clone: Other DNA sequences of this sample code for an identical CDR3. The CDR3: CASSSRQGAGANVLTF. The CDR3 coding sequence is TGTGCCAGCAGCTCACGCCAGGGGGCTGGGGCCAACGTCCTGACTTTC. The chain links TRBV7-2 to TRBJ2-6, with 7 positions matching TRBD1. The CDR3 is 16 amino acids. From germline, CDR1 is SGHTA and CDR2 FQGNSA. Trimming cost V 4 bases and J 2 bases; bases outside gene matches: 5.

The CDR3 sequence: CASSYTGWTGYNEKLFF. CDR3 DNA: TGTGCCAGCAGTTACACCGGGTGGACAGGCTATAATGAAAAACTGTTTTTT. The V call is TRBV6-7, the J call TRBJ1-4; 7 nucleotides align to TRBD1. TRBV6-7 is an ORF for which the function is uncertain. Trimming at V came to 2 bases and at J to 4 bases, leaving 10 bases not matched to a gene. This CDR3 region has 17 residues.

The V call is TRBV2, the J call TRBJ1-3, with D maybe TRBD1 (5 bases). The CDR3 has 14 amino acids. Germline V lookup: CDR1 SNHLY, CDR2 FYNNEI. V shed 6 bases and J shed 0 bases, with 9 bases lying between them. The CDR3 sequence: CASRTDSSGNTIYF. As DNA, the CDR3 is TGTGCCAGCAGGACAGACAGCTCTGGAAACACCATATATTTT.

CDR3 protein: CASSLRTANTEAFF. The CDR3, as DNA: TGTGCCAGCAGCTTAAGGACAGCAAACACTGAAGCTTTCTTT. The J gene is TRBJ1-1, the V gene TRBV7-2, with D perhaps matching TRBD1 (6 bases). Germline V gives CDR1 SGHTA, CDR2 FQGNSA. The CDR3 sequence is 14 residues long. The V end was cut by 2 bases, the J end by 2 bases, with 9 bases between.

This clone appeared a few times. The CDR3 DNA is TGTGCCAGCAGCTATAGACTAGCGGGGTACTACGAGCAGTACTTC. This sequence encodes CASSYRLAGYYEQYF. This sequence joins TRBV6-5 and TRBJ2-7; 11 bases align to TRBD2. V shed 6 bases and J 3 bases; nucleotides not matched to a gene: 7. In germline, CDR1 is MNHEY, CDR2 SVGAGI. This CDR3 has 15 amino acids.

Notes on this clone: The same CDR3 also results from other DNA sequences found in this sample. The rearrangement joins TRBV2 to TRBJ2-7; 10 bases line up with TRBD1. CDR1 and CDR2 from the germline V gene are SNHLY and FYNNEI. Trimming cost V 8 bases and J 4 bases; bases outside gene matches: 2. This CDR3 spans 12 amino acids. The CDR3 region has the DNA TGTGCCAGCTCGGGACAGGGGTACGAGCAGTACTTC. Translation gives CASSGQGYEQYF. The complete variable domain, with remaining parts taken from reference TRBV2 and TRBJ2-7, reads EPEVTQTPSHQVTQMGQEVILRCVPISNHLYFYWYRQILGQKVEFLVSFYNNEISEKSEIFDDQFSVERPDGSNFTLKIRSTKLEDSAMYFCASSGQGYEQYFGPGTRLTVT.

DNA for the CDR3: TGTGCCAGCAGCCAAGATTGGAGGGTTGGAGAGCAGTTCTTC. This encodes CASSQDWRVGEQFF. The rearrangement links TRBV3-1 (or the pseudogene TRBV3-2) to TRBJ2-1; perhaps TRBD2 as D (6 bases). The CDR3 extends over 14 amino acids. V dropped 0 bases and J dropped 10 bases, with 13 bases sitting between them. Germline lookup yields CDR1 LGHDT and CDR2 YNNKEL (reference sequence).

The chain couples TRBV12-3 or TRBV12-4 to TRBJ1-1, with D unclear. Trimming left V 7 bases short and J 0 bases short, with 9 bases between. CDR3 length: 13 amino acids. CDR3 loop: CASTGNMNTEAFF. In nucleotides, the CDR3 is TGTGCCAGCACCGGGAACATGAACACTGAAGCTTTCTTT.

The chain employs TRBV5-8 and TRBJ2-3; D might be TRBD1 (5 bases). V dropped 2 bases and J dropped 4 bases, with 14 bases sitting between them. Germline assignment: CDR1 SGHTS and CDR2 YDEGEE. This CDR3 has 15 amino acids. CDR3 in amino acids: CASSFQGLNADTQYF. CDR3 in DNA: TGTGCCAGCAGCTTCCAGGGCCTTAACGCAGATACGCAGTATTTT.

V is TRBV5-1 and J is TRBJ1-6; the D gene is possibly TRBD1 (5 bases). The V end was cut by 0 bases, the J end by 7 bases, with 11 bases between. The V gene's germline CDR1 is SGHRS and CDR2 YFSETQ. There are 15 residues in the CDR3. CDR3 DNA: TGCGCCAGCAGCTTGGACGGGGGAAGGAATTCACCCCTCCACTTT. Its translation is CASSLDGGRNSPLHF.

This rearrangement joins TRBV5-1 to TRBJ2-3; tentative D call: TRBD2 (5 bases). Trimming removed 0 bases at V and 0 bases at J, with 8 bases between. Germline loops: CDR1 SGHRS, CDR2 YFSETQ. The CDR3 is 15 residues long. CDR3 nucleotide sequence: TGCGCCAGCAGCTTGGGAGGACTGAGCACAGATACGCAGTATTTT. Protein product: CASSLGGLSTDTQYF.